This entry describes one TCR beta chain. Its antigen specificity is not known. Per-nucleotide qualities are absent, and no much larger clonotype sits a single base away. The treatment or condition label on this specimen signifies: around 19 received Ad26.COV2.S at low or high dose, single or two shots; roughly five received placebo; per-sample allocation not given. Repertoires of vaccine and placebo recipients were sequenced from samples taken on day 63 after the first injection. In Cohort 1b, around 23 adults aged 18-55 years were enrolled at a single site in Boston, USA, between 29 July and 7 August 2020. Ad26.COV2.S consisted of a replication-incompetent adenovirus type 26 vector by which a prefusion-stabilized SARS-CoV-2 spike protein from the original Wuhan strain was expressed. This entry is derived from a study of Ad26.COV2.S vaccination and SARS-CoV-2 variants (dated by TCRdb to about 2021). Broadly, across the study: Vaccine-arm donors came from COV1001, a multicentre, randomized, double-blind, placebo-controlled phase I-IIa trial of Ad26.COV2.S in healthy adults. The TCR-sequenced set comprised approximately 32 samples: some 20 Ad26.COV2.S vaccine recipients, 5 placebo recipients and 8 SARS-CoV-2 convalescent individuals. Investigators did not know the trial group allocation while performing experiments and assessing outcomes. TCRbeta repertoire sequencing was used to assess the specificity and breadth of SARS-CoV-2-reactive T cell receptors after Ad26.COV2.S vaccination. Dosing of Ad26.COV2.S was intramuscular, at either 5x10^10 or 1x10^11 viral particles, delivered as one shot or as two shots spaced 56 days apart. Trial participants were randomized into five groups of five: low-dose or high-dose Ad26.COV2.S given once or twice, or placebo on both occasions. Study-level results and caveats: After vaccination, substantial breadth of spike-specific CD8+ and CD4+ T cell responses was reported. The study was not powered for comparison of responses between vaccine doses or regimens. It was noted by the authors that total T cell responses may have been underestimated by the TCR breadth and depth analyses. Comparable non-spike TCR breadth was observed between vaccine and placebo recipients, consistent with only spike being contained in the vaccine. Compared with placebo recipients, Ad26.COV2.S recipients showed higher spike-specific TCR breadth (P = 0.0014).

TCRbeta CDR3 regions were sequenced with the immunoSEQ Assay. After extraction, genomic DNA underwent amplification by bias-controlled multiplex PCR, followed by high-throughput sequencing. In the authors' own workflow: To quantify the absolute abundance of each unique TCRbeta CDR3 region, sequences were collapsed and filtered. Usable DNA was measured by amplifying reference genes present in all nucleated cells, and TCRbeta template counts were normalized to that usable DNA to estimate T cell fraction. Repertoire TCRs were annotated as SARS-CoV-2-specific when V gene, CDR3 amino acid sequence and J gene were exactly matched to a known reactive TCR set. MIRA supplied the reference SARS-CoV-2 TCR set, which was filtered for enrichment in COVID-19-positive ImmuneCODE repertoires so that public or cross-reactive TCRs were removed. Drawing on the MIRA antigens, annotated TCRs were analysed further at the level of specific ORF or position within ORF. Depth was the summed frequency of annotated unique rearrangements, while breadth was defined as annotated unique rearrangements over total unique productive rearrangements. Two-sided Wilcoxon rank-sum tests were used to compare TCR breadth between groups. TCRdb provides this immuneACCESS table in a form limited to in-frame rearrangements. Some clones are lacking; in checked studies, under half of them reflect an unresolved V gene, and why the rest are absent is not known. V, J and clone size are taken as reported in that table, and D and trimming were inferred from the DNA itself. This sample gives about 440,000 clones in total; roughly 87% of them show up just once. 9.5% to 15% of the sample is in the top ten clones.

The CDR3, cysteine through phenylalanine, is 16 amino acids long. This entry keeps only the CDR3 DNA: 48 bases, framed from base 1. The germline V gene (reference sequence) supplies CDR1 SGHNT and CDR2 YYREEE. V is cut back by 4 bases and J by 4 bases, with 6 bases in the junction unmatched. This material consisted of peripheral blood, taken in a trial of Ad26.COV2.S vaccine versus placebo. This sequence was found in a person between 18 and 65 years old who received the Ad26.COV2.S COVID-19 vaccine or a placebo. This chain is built from TRBV5-4 and TRBJ1-3; a stretch of 12 junction bases matches TRBD1. The sequenced DNA: TGTGCCAGCAGCAGGGGACAGGGGGCGCCAGGAAACACCATATATTTT. It codes for CASSRGQGAPGNTIYF.